Each of the 25 T cell receptor beta chains below was sequenced from the same sample in a study of radiotherapy plus CTLA-4 blockade in lung cancer. Here immunoSEQ multiplex PCR was the method, and the copy in TCRdb shows in-frame clones only, minus some. Altogether tens of thousands of clones are present, about four fifths being singletons, with the ten largest covering less than 15%. The sequencing used peripheral blood, collected from a patient treated with radiotherapy plus ipilimumab. These receptors all come from a human donor with non-small cell lung cancer that progressed on radiotherapy plus ipilimumab.

The V gene is TRBV28, the J gene TRBJ1-2; possible D gene TRBD1, 6 bases. The CDR3 loop spans 15 amino acids. CDR1 is MDHEN and CDR2 is SYDVKM in the germline V gene. Trimming removed 4 bases from V and 2 bases from J, with 14 bases in between. The CDR3 sequence is CASSSSGEANYGYTF. The CDR3 DNA reads TGTGCCAGCAGTTCCTCAGGGGAGGCGAACTATGGCTACACCTTC.

V usage is TRBV5-1 and J usage is TRBJ2-2; 8 bases map to TRBD2. Germline V gene lookup returns CDR1 SGHRS and CDR2 YFSETQ. J gave up 7 bases and V 0 bases, and 8 bases lay outside the gene matches. This CDR3 is 16 amino acids long. The CDR3 loop reads CASSLVRGGQGGELFF. Written as DNA, the CDR3 is TGCGCCAGCAGCTTGGTCCGGGGGGGCCAAGGCGGGGAGCTGTTTTTT.

This clone was detected once. The V and J genes are TRBV29-1 and TRBJ2-1; 13 bases map to TRBD2. CDR1 is SQVTM, CDR2 ANQGSEA, per germline. The CDR3 runs 17 residues. J gave up 8 bases and V 7 bases, and 17 bases lay outside the gene matches. The CDR3 DNA reads TGCAGCGGCTGGACTAGCGGGAGAAGCAGGTCCAGCGATGAGCAGTTCTTC. This codes for CSGWTSGRSRSSDEQFF.

In its sample, this clone was seen a few times. V gene TRBV9 combines with J gene TRBJ2-7, with D perhaps TRBD1 (6 bases). Germline V gene lookup returns CDR1 SGDLS and CDR2 YYNGEE. This CDR3 has 14 amino acids. Trimming took 4 bases from V and 0 from J, leaving 11 bases between them. The CDR3 protein is CASSKGDASYEQYF. The CDR3 DNA reads as TGTGCCAGCAGCAAGGGGGATGCCTCCTACGAGCAGTACTTC.

This clone was observed once. This chain connects TRBV2 to TRBJ2-2, with a tentative D call TRBD2 (5 bases). V dropped 8 bases and J dropped 6 bases, with 16 bases sitting between them. The CDR3 extends over 14 amino acids. Germline V gene lookup returns CDR1 SNHLY and CDR2 FYNNEI. CDR3 sequence reads: CASLALERAGELFF. The CDR3 DNA sequence: TGTGCCAGCCTGGCACTAGAGAGAGCCGGGGAGCTGTTTTTT.

This chain joins TRBV6-1 and TRBJ2-3, with D hard to call. The CDR3 has 11 residues. The V end lost 4 bases, the J end lost 9 bases, and 8 bases lay between the germline ends. The V gene's germline CDR1 is MNHNS and CDR2 SASEGT. The CDR3 spells CASSGVGTQYF. The CDR3 DNA reads TGTGCCAGCAGTGGTGTGGGCACGCAGTATTTT.

The chain carries TRBV7-9 and TRBJ1-5, with D maybe TRBD1 (5 bases). The germline V gene encodes CDR1 SEHNR and CDR2 FQNEAQ (reference sequence). CDR3 size: 15 residues. The V gene lost 5 bases and the J gene lost 11 bases, with 22 bases spanning the gap. CDR3 sequence (DNA): TGTGCCAGCAGCCTCGGGACCTCTCTAATCGAGACCCAGCATTTT. This codes for CASSLGTSLIETQHF.

The chain uses TRBV6-5 and TRBJ1-1; D unresolved. This CDR3 contains 12 residues. V lost 4 bases, J lost 7 bases, and 10 bases lay in between. Germline values: CDR1 MNHEY, CDR2 SVGAGI. The CDR3 coding sequence is TGTGCCAGCAGTTCCTGGGGTGGTGAAGCTTTCTTT. Translating gives CASSSWGGEAFF.

J is TRBJ2-7 and V is TRBV15; 8 nucleotides agree with TRBD1. Germline CDR1 reads LNHNV; CDR2 reads YYDKDF (reference sequence). The CDR3 contains 15 residues. V was clipped by 1 base and J by 4 bases; unmatched bases: 6. The CDR3 here is CATSRGGTGSYEQYF. CDR3 in DNA: TGTGCCACCAGCAGAGGGGGGACAGGTTCTTACGAGCAGTACTTC.

This clone was counted a few times. This chain connects TRBV10-3 to TRBJ2-3; 8 bases align to TRBD2. Germline-derived CDR1 and CDR2 are ENHRY and SYGVKD. V gave up 4 bases and J gave up 0 bases; unmatched junction bases: 12. The CDR3 is made up of 18 amino acids. The CDR3 DNA reads as TGTGCCATCAGTGTCGGTTCGCGGGGGGAACCTAGCACAGATACGCAGTATTTT. Translating gives CAISVGSRGEPSTDTQYF.

The chain employs TRBV5-1 and TRBJ2-7, with D perhaps TRBD1 (5 bases). CDR3 size: 16 residues. Germline V gene sequence: CDR1 SGHRS, CDR2 YFSETQ. V lost 0 bases, J lost 2 bases, and 15 bases lay in between. CDR3 nucleotides: TGCGCCAGCAGCTTGGCCGTCGGCAGGGCTACCTACGAGCAGTACTTC. Its translation: CASSLAVGRATYEQYF.

The CDR3: CASSPYGTGISQYF. Here the CDR3 DNA reads TGTGCCAGCAGCCCCTACGGGACAGGGATTTCCCAGTACTTC. The rearrangement links TRBV7-8 to TRBJ2-5, with 9 bases aligning to TRBD1. V shed 5 bases and J 9 bases; nucleotides not matched to a gene: 10. Germline V lookup: CDR1 SGHVS, CDR2 FQNEAQ. The CDR3 loop spans 14 amino acids.

The chain is built from TRBV5-5 and TRBJ2-5; possibly TRBD1 or TRBD2 for D (5 bases each). Per germline, CDR1 SGHKS and CDR2 YYEKEE (reference sequence). Trimming left V 4 bases short and J 1 base short, with 14 bases between. The CDR3 has 15 amino acids. CDR3 nucleotide sequence: TGTGCCAGCAGCACACCGGGACGGTCCCAAGAGACCCAGTACTTC. The encoded protein is CASSTPGRSQETQYF. The variable domain in full, completed from reference TRBV5-5 and TRBJ2-5, reads DAGVTQSPTHLIKTRGQQVTLRCSPISGHKSVSWYQQVLGQGPQFIFQYYEKEERGRGNFPDRFSARQFPNYSSELNVNALLLGDSALYLCASSTPGRSQETQYFGPGTRLLVL.

V is TRBV19 and J is TRBJ1-3, with D uncertain. CDR1 LNHDA and CDR2 SQIVND come from the germline V gene (reference sequence). The V gene lost 3 bases and the J gene lost 0 bases, with 9 bases spanning the gap. This CDR3 has 15 residues. The DNA for the CDR3 is TGTGCCAGTAGTATCGGATTGTTCTCTGGAAACACCATATATTTT. Translated: CASSIGLFSGNTIYF.

The chain carries TRBV11-2 and TRBJ2-4, with D maybe TRBD1 (6 bases). CDR3 length: 16 residues. Germline V gene lookup returns CDR1 SGHAT and CDR2 FQNNGV. Trimming took 1 base from V and 0 from J, leaving 10 bases between them. The CDR3: CASSLVEGVAKNIQYF. The CDR3 nucleotides are TGTGCCAGCAGCTTAGTAGAGGGGGTAGCCAAAAACATTCAGTACTTC.

The V call is TRBV19, the J call TRBJ2-5; D gene unclear. Trimming cost V 3 bases and J 5 bases, with 7 bases left between them. CDR3 length: 12 residues. Germline CDR1 LNHDA, CDR2 SQIVND (reference sequence). The CDR3: CASSMNGETQYF. As DNA, the CDR3 is TGTGCCAGTAGTATGAACGGGGAGACCCAGTACTTC.

The chain is built from TRBV2 and TRBJ2-2, with 8 bases matching TRBD1. CDR3 size: 15 residues. Germline-derived CDR1 and CDR2 are SNHLY and FYNNEI. Unmatched junction bases numbered 8, after V lost 7 bases and J lost 4 bases. In DNA form, the CDR3 reads TGTGCCAGCAAGGCGGGCAGGGGGCTCACCGGGGAGCTGTTTTTT. It yields the protein CASKAGRGLTGELFF.

The J gene is TRBJ2-7, the V gene TRBV5-1; a weak D match, TRBD1 (6 bases). Germline loops: CDR1 SGHRS, CDR2 YFSETQ. Trimming took off 4 bases at V and 6 bases at J, with 26 bases between the two ends. The CDR3 has 17 residues. The DNA of the CDR3 is TGCGCCAGCAGCAGGAAATTCACAGGGTCCCTCCCGGGCGAGCAGTACTTC. It codes for CASSRKFTGSLPGEQYF.

The rearrangement uses TRBV19 and TRBJ2-3; 8 nucleotides match TRBD2. From germline, CDR1 is LNHDA and CDR2 SQIVND (reference sequence). V trimming: 5 bases; J trimming: 2 bases; junction bases outside the gene matches: 9. The CDR3 consists of 16 residues. CDR3 protein: CASSPGTSRITDTQYF. The CDR3 nucleotides are TGTGCCAGTAGTCCGGGGACTAGTCGGATCACAGATACGCAGTATTTT.

This clone is medium-sized within its sample. The rearrangement joins TRBV6-1 to TRBJ1-5; D possibly corresponds to TRBD1 (5 bases). Germline V gives CDR1 MNHNS, CDR2 SASEGT. CDR3 length equals 15 residues. V dropped 6 bases and J dropped 9 bases, with 21 bases sitting between them. CDR3: CASSASAVGGSPQHF. The CDR3 DNA sequence: TGTGCCAGCAGCGCCAGTGCAGTTGGGGGTTCGCCCCAGCATTTT.

The rearrangement joins TRBV28 to TRBJ2-5, with 7 bases matching TRBD1. Germline V gene lookup returns CDR1 MDHEN and CDR2 SYDVKM. V was pared by 5 bases and J by 4 bases, with 7 bases of the junction left unmatched. The CDR3 has 14 residues. The CDR3 loop is CASSPTGERETQYF. The CDR3 DNA sequence: TGTGCCAGCAGTCCTACAGGGGAGCGAGAGACCCAGTACTTC.

The V call is TRBV4-1, the J call TRBJ1-1, with D perhaps TRBD1 (5 bases). The V gene's germline CDR1 is MGHRA and CDR2 YSYEKL. V shed 0 bases and J shed 1 base, with 9 bases lying between them. This CDR3 has 15 residues. The CDR3 DNA is TGCGCCAGCAGCCAAGATAACAGGCGGAACACTGAAGCTTTCTTT. Translating gives CASSQDNRRNTEAFF.

V and J are TRBV6-5 and TRBJ2-7; 7 bases fit TRBD2. CDR3 size: 14 residues. CDR1 and CDR2 from the germline V gene are MNHEY and SVGAGI. V shed 2 bases and J 5 bases; nucleotides not matched to a gene: 6. The DNA of the CDR3 is TGTGCCAGCAGTTACGGCGGGAGTTTCAACGAGCAGTACTTC. Its translation: CASSYGGSFNEQYF.

The chain links TRBV7-9 to TRBJ1-2, with D possibly matching TRBD1 (6 bases). Germline V CDR1 and CDR2: SEHNR, FQNEAQ (reference sequence). V was trimmed by 5 bases and J by 0 bases, leaving 10 bases between them. The CDR3 is 14 amino acids. DNA for the CDR3: TGTGCCAGCAGCCGGGACACCGCTAACTATGGCTACACCTTC. Its protein product is CASSRDTANYGYTF.

The chain links TRBV21-1 to TRBJ2-4; TRBD1, the table's D call, was not compared with the DNA. TRBV21-1 is a recognized pseudogene. The CDR3 loop spans 17 amino acids. The CDR3 DNA reads TGTGCCAGCAGGTTCCAGGTGCTACAGCAAAGAAAAAACATTCAGTACTTC. Translated: CASRFQVLQQRKNIQYF.